This T cell receptor beta chain was profiled in a study of Graves' ophthalmopathy and Graves' hyperthyroidism (dated by TCRdb to 2016 to 2019). For the wider study: Peripheral blood was collected at initial diagnosis, before any treatment. For training and testing, the 100 or so patients in the discovery cohort were randomly divided in a 7:3 ratio. To explore V-J signatures that separate ophthalmopathy from hyperthyroidism, a discovery set of about a hundred patients was enrolled, consisting of approximately 44 with ophthalmopathy and 57 with stable hyperthyroidism. The study used TCR beta repertoire signatures to distinguish Graves' ophthalmopathy from Graves' hyperthyroidism and to predict progression to ophthalmopathy. An independent validation cohort comprised under 20 hyperthyroidism patients and some 16 patients who later progressed from hyperthyroidism to ophthalmopathy. Following sampling, methimazole starting at 30 mg daily was administered to hyperthyroidism patients, and high-dose intravenous methylprednisolone was administered to ophthalmopathy patients. In several hyperthyroidism patients, the T-cell repertoires found in thyroid tissue were compared with those found in blood. In total, under 150 blood samples were TCR-sequenced: 40 to 45 ophthalmopathy, over 70 hyperthyroidism and roughly 17 hyperthyroidism-to-ophthalmopathy patients. Study-level results and caveats: In validation, the model predicted ophthalmopathy progression with less than 71% sensitivity and approximately 72% specificity; eleven to twelve predicted patients were CT-confirmed with GO in a median of around 6 months. Sample size was not predetermined statistically, and investigators were not blinded to group allocation. In cross-validation, the 13-signature model distinguished ophthalmopathy from stable hyperthyroidism with almost 90% sensitivity and 81% to 83% specificity, and in the test set the corresponding values were about 80% and 75%. Most expanded thyroid clonotypes with frequency above 0.001 were also detected in blood, suggesting blood repertoires may reflect the thyroid immune response.

TCR beta CDR3 regions were amplified from RNA transcripts for repertoire sequencing. The first round of RT-PCR was done with HTBI primers and the Qiagen OneStep RT-PCR kit, and was followed by a second round of multiplex PCR, then size selection and purification. Sequencing of the libraries was carried out on an Illumina HiSeq2000 in paired-end mode with 100 bp reads. In the source study's methods: SOAPnuke was used to process the reads, throwing out any read that had adapters, had uncalled bases, had a mean Phred below 15, or lacked an exact constant-primer or identifier match. COPE v1.2.5 was used to merge the high-quality paired reads. Each unique nucleotide sequence was treated as a clonotype, and MiTCR v1.1 was used to align the clonotypes to the IMGT TRB V, D and J references. Analysis was restricted to V-J combinations with a frequency above 0.0001, which covered roughly 99% of repertoires. For each V-J combination, a TCR clonal expansion and chaos score was defined as F50 clonal expansion divided by the chaos observed in the TCRdist matrix. Features were reduced by Welch's t-statistics and random forest to roughly 14 V-J combinations, which fed a naive Bayes classifier. Thyroid-blood repertoire similarity was quantified with the Morisita-Horn index. TCRdb itself trimmed the public reads at Q25 with fastp, ran MiXCR and retained productive beta chains. Here each entry gathers all rows of one CDR3 protein and keeps the most common genes and DNA. The V and J calls shown here were made by TCRdb, not taken from the authors' results. Counted in this sample were a few hundred thousand distinct CDR3 sequences; 15% to 19% of them appeared once. Together, the top ten hold around 7% of the sample.

A remark on this clonotype: Its binding antigen is unknown. The sample holds no much larger clone one base away, and base qualities are not on file.

From its cysteine to its phenylalanine, the CDR3 spans 15 amino acids. CDR3 DNA only is kept here, 45 bases in frame from base 1. Trimming removed 0 bases from V and 4 bases from J; the gene matches leave 4 bases unexplained. Reading the germline V gene gives CDR1 SGHRS and CDR2 YFSETQ. Stable hyperthyroidism was defined as no progression to ophthalmopathy within 18 months of follow-up. The hyperthyroidism patients were 18 to 65 years old and newly diagnosed, with a disease duration of less than 2 months. Patients with other autoimmune diseases, uncontrolled infections, pregnancy or lactation were excluded from the study. Diagnosis relied on clinical symptoms, serum thyroxine, TRAb, thyroid ultrasound and orbital computed tomography. Using Ficoll-Paque density gradient centrifugation, PBMCs were isolated from about 9.2 ml of fresh peripheral blood. Trizol reagent was used to extract the total RNA, and its quality was then checked on an Agilent 2100 Bioanalyzer.

The receptor was isolated from a woman under 30 with stable Graves' hyperthyroidism. Donor details come from another sample of the same person, matched by shared clones. The sequence is built from TRBV5-1 and TRBJ1-5; 7 bases in the junction line up with TRBD1. The sample was peripheral blood. For the CDR3, the sequence is CASSLGDRFNQPQHF. The nucleotide sequence is TGCGCCAGCAGCTTGGGGGACAGATTTAATCAGCCCCAGCATTTT.